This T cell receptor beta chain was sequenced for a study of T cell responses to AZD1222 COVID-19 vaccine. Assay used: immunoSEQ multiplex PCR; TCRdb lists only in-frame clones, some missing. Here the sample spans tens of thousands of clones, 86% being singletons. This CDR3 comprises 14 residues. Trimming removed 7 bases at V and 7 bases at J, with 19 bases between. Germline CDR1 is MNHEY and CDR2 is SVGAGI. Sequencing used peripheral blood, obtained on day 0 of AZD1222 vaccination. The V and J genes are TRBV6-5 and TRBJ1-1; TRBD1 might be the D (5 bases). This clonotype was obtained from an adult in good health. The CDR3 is CASKQDNQWGEAFF. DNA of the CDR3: TGTGCCAGCAAACAGGACAACCAATGGGGTGAAGCTTTCTTT.